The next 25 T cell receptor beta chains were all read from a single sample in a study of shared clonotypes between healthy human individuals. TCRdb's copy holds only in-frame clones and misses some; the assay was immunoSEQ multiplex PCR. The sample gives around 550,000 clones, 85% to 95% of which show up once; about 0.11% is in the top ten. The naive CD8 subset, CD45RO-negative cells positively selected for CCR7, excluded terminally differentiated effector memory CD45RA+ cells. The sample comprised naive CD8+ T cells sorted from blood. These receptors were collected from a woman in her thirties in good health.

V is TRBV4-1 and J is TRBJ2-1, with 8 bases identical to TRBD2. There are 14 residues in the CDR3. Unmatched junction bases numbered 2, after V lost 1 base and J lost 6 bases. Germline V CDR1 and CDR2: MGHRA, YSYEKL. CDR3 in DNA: TGCGCCAGCAGCCAAGGGACTAGCAGCAATGAGCAGTTCTTC. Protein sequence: CASSQGTSSNEQFF.

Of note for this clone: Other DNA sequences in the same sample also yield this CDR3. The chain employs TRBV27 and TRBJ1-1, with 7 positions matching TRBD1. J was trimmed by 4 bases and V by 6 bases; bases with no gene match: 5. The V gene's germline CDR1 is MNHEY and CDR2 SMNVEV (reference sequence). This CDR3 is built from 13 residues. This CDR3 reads CASRTGRGTEAFF. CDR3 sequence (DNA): TGTGCCAGCAGGACAGGGCGAGGCACTGAAGCTTTCTTT.

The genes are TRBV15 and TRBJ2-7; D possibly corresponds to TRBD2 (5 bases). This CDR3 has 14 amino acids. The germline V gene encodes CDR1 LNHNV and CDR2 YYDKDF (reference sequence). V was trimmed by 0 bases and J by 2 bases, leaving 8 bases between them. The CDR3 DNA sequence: TGTGCCACCAGCAGAGATAGCGCGGCCTACGAGCAGTACTTC. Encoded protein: CATSRDSAAYEQYF. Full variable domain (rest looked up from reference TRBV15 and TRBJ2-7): DAMVIQNPRYQVTQFGKPVTLSCSQTLNHNVMYWYQQKSSQAPKLLFHYYDKDFNNEADTPDNFQSRRPNTSFCFLDIRSPGLGDTAMYLCATSRDSAAYEQYFGPGTRLTVT.

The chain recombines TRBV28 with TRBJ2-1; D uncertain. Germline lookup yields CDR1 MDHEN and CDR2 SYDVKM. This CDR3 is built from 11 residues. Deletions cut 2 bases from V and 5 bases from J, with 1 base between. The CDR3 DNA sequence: TGTGCCAGCAGTTTAGACAATGAGCAGTTCTTC. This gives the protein CASSLDNEQFF. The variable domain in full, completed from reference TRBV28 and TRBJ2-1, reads DVKVTQSSRYLVKRTGEKVFLECVQDMDHENMFWYRQDPGLGLRLIYFSYDVKMKEKGDIPEGYSVSREKKERFSLILESASTNQTSMYLCASSLDNEQFFGPGTRLTVL.

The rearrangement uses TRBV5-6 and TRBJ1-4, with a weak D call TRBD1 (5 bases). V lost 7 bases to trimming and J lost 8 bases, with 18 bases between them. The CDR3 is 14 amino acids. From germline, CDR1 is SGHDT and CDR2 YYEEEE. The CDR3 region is CASGSAGVEEKLFF. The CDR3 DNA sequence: TGTGCCAGCGGATCGGCGGGGGTGGAGGAAAAACTGTTTTTT.

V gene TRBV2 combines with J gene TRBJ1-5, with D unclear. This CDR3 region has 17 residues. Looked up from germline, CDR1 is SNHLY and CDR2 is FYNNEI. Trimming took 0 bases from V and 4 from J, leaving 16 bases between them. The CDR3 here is CASSEAVGGFTNQPQHF. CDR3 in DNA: TGTGCCAGCAGTGAAGCGGTGGGAGGCTTCACGAATCAGCCCCAGCATTTT.

Written as DNA, the CDR3 is TGTGCCAGCAGTTCTCTCCCGGAAGATGGCAACAATGAGCAGTTCTTC. Encoded protein: CASSSLPEDGNNEQFF. J is TRBJ2-1 and V is TRBV27; the D is unclear. The CDR3 is 16 residues long. Germline assignment: CDR1 MNHEY and CDR2 SMNVEV (reference sequence). Trimming stripped 4 bases from V and 5 bases from J, with 18 bases between.

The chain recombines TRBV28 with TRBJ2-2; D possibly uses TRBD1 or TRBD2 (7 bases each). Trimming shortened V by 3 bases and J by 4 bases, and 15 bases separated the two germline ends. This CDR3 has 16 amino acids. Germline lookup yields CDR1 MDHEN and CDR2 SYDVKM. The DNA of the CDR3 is TGTGCCAGCAGTTTCCCGGCAGGGGGGGTCACCGGGGAGCTGTTTTTT. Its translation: CASSFPAGGVTGELFF.

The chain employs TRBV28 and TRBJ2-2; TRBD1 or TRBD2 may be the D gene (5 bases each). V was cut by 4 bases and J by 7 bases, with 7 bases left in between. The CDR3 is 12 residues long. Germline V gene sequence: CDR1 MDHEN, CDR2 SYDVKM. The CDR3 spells CASSWGFGELFF. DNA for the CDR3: TGTGCCAGCAGTTGGGGGTTCGGGGAGCTGTTTTTT.

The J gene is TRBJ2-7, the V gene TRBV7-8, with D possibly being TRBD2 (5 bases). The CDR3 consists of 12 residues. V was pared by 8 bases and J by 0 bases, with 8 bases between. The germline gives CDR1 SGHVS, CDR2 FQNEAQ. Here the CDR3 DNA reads TGTGCCAGCGCCGCGGGCTCCTACGAGCAGTACTTC. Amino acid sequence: CASAAGSYEQYF.

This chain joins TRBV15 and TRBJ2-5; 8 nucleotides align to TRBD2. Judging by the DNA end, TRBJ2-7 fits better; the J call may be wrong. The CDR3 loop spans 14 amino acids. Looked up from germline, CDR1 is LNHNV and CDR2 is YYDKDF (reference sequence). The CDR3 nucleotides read TGTGCCACCAGCAGAGTTCCTAGCGGGTACGAGCAGTACTTC. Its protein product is CATSRVPSGYEQYF.

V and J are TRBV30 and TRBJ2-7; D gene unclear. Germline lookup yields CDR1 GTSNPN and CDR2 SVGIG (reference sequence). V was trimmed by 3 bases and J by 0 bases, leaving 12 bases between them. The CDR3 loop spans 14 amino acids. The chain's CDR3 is CAWRGASSSYEQYF. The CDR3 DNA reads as TGTGCCTGGAGGGGTGCTTCGAGCTCCTACGAGCAGTACTTC.

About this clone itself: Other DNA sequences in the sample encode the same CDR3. For the CDR3, the DNA is TGTGCCAGCAGTTTCACCGGCAGGGGGAACCGTCGCTACGGCTACACCTTC. Its translation: CASSFTGRGNRRYGYTF. The V call is TRBV27, the J call TRBJ1-2, with 7 nucleotides matching TRBD1. J lost 8 bases, V lost 3 bases, and 18 bases had no gene match. CDR3 length: 17 residues. Looked up from germline, CDR1 is MNHEY and CDR2 is SMNVEV (reference sequence).

CDR3 sequence: CASSPGDGTFYGYTF. The CDR3 DNA reads TGTGCCAGCAGTCCAGGGGACGGAACCTTCTATGGCTACACCTTC. The chain recombines TRBV27 with TRBJ1-2, with D possibly matching TRBD1 (6 bases). Trimming removed 5 bases at V and 4 bases at J, with 17 bases between. Germline V gene sequence: CDR1 MNHEY, CDR2 SMNVEV (reference sequence). The CDR3 loop spans 15 amino acids.

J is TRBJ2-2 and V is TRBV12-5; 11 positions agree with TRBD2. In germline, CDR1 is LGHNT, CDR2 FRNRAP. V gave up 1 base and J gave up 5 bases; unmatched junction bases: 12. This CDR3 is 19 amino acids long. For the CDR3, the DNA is TGTGCTAGTGGTTTGGCCGTGATAGCGGGAGGGCCTCTAACCGGGGAGCTGTTTTTT. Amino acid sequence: CASGLAVIAGGPLTGELFF.

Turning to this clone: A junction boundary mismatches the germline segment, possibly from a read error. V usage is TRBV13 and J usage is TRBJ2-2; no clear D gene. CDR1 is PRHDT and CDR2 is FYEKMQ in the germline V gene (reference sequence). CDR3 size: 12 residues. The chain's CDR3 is CASSSVPGELFF. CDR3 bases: TGTGCCAGCAGCTCAGTTCCCGGAGAGCTGTTTTTT.

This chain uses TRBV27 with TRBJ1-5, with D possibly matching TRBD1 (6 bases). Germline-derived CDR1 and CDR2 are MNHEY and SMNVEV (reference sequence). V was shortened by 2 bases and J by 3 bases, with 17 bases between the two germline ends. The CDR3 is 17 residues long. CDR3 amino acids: CASSLAGGPGLNQPQHF. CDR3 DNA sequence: TGTGCCAGCAGTTTAGCGGGGGGGCCCGGACTCAATCAGCCCCAGCATTTT.

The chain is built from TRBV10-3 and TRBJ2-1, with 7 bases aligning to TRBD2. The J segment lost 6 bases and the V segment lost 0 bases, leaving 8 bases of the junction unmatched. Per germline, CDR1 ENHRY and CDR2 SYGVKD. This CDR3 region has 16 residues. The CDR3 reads CAISESTRGRGNEQFF. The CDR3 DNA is TGTGCCATCAGTGAGTCGACGCGCGGGAGAGGCAATGAGCAGTTCTTC.

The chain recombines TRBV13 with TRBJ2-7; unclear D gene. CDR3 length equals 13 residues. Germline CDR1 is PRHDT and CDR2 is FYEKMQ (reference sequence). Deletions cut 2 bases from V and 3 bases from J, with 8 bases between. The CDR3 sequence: CASSLTRSYEQYF. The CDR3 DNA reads TGTGCCAGCAGCTTAACCAGAAGCTACGAGCAGTACTTC.

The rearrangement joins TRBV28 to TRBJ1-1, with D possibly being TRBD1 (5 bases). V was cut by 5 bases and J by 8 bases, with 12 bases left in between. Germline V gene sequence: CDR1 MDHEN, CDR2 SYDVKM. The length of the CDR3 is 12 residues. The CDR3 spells CASSDPGPEAFF. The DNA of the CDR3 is TGTGCCAGCAGTGATCCGGGACCCGAAGCTTTCTTT.

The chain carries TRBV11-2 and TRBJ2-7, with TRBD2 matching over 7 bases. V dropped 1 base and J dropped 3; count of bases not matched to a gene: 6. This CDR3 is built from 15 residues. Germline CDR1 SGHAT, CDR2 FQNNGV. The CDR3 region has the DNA TGTGCCAGCAGCTTAGGGGCTAGCGGACACTACGAGCAGTACTTC. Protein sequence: CASSLGASGHYEQYF.

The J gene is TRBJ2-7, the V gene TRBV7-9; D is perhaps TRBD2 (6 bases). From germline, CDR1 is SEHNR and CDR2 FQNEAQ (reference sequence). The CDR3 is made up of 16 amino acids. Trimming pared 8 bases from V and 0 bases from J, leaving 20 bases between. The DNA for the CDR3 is TGTGCCAGCGGAGGAGGGCATCTAGGAAGCTCCTACGAGCAGTACTTC. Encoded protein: CASGGGHLGSSYEQYF.

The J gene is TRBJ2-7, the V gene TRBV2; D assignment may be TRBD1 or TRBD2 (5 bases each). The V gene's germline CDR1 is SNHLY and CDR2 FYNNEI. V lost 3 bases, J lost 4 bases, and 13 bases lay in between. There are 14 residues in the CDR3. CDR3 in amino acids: CASSEGGEGYEQYF. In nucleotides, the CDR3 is TGTGCCAGCAGTGAGGGCGGCGAGGGGTACGAGCAGTACTTC.

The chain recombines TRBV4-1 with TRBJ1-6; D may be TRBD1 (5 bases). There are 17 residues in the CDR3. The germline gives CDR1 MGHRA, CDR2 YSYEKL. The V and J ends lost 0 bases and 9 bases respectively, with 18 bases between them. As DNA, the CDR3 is TGCGCCAGCAGCCAAGATACGGTCCAGGGTTTTGGTTCACCCCTCCACTTT. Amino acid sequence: CASSQDTVQGFGSPLHF.

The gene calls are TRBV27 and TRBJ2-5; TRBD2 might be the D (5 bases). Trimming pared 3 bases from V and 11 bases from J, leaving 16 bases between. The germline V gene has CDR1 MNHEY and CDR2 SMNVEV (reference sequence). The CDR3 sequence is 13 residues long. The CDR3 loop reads CASSFGPPREQYF. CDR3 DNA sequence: TGTGCCAGCAGTTTCGGCCCGCCGAGGGAGCAGTACTTC.